Listed below are T cell receptor beta chains from one sample, sequenced in a study of blood T cell repertoires in COVID-19. Some clones are missing from TCRdb's copy, which holds only in-frame ones; the method was immunoSEQ multiplex PCR. The data hold 65,000 to 75,000 clones, with roughly 81% observed a single time. The sample comprised peripheral blood. The receptors originated from a man older than 75 with acute or convalescent COVID-19. CDR3s leave out the opening cysteine and the closing phenylalanine or tryptophan. Size values are once, few and many counts, or a class for expanded clones, and some rows have none.

clone size	CDR3 length	J gene	V gene	CDR3 protein
.	16	TRBJ2-3	TRBV4-3	ASSQATGGGADGDTQY
.	13	TRBJ2-2	TRBV28	ASSSRLAGTGELF
few	12	TRBJ1-2	TRBV7-8	ASSLGQGAFGYT
.	16	TRBJ2-7	TRBV10-3	AISESWTGGQLNYEQY
.	12	TRBJ1-1	TRBV5-1	ASSWDRGNTEAF
.	12	TRBJ1-2	TRBV10-3	AISAPPDSDGYT
.	13	TRBJ1-2	TRBV9	ASSFTGGIGYGYT
.	12	TRBJ2-1	TRBV12-5	ASGPGQGANEQF
.	10	TRBJ1-1	TRBV28	ASSLRYTEAF
.	13	TRBJ2-2	TRBV2	ASSEMQSWTGELF
.	11	TRBJ1-1	TRBV29-1	SGRQGMNTEAF
once	10	TRBJ1-1	TRBV5-6	ASSRGTARPF
many	9	TRBJ1-4	TRBV20-1	SARDPGKLF
.	17	TRBJ2-3	TRBV5-6	ASSFLYASGGEQGDTQY
once	15	TRBJ2-2	TRBV9	ASSPRMGRLVAGELF
.	14	TRBJ2-7	TRBV4-3	ASSQDLEGGAGEQY
.	14	TRBJ2-1	TRBV4-2	ASSPTRDRAPDEQF
.	15	TRBJ1-1	TRBV4-3	ASSQVTGGLMNTEAF
.	11	TRBJ2-5	TRBV7-9	ASSLARAEVQY
.	11	TRBJ2-7	TRBV2	ASSEEPLSRQY
.	13	TRBJ1-1	TRBV5-1	ASSLGGQQNTEAF
few	14	TRBJ1-4	TRBV4-3	ASSQDGRTGVEKLF
.	11	TRBJ2-1	TRBV3-1/TRBV3-2	ASSFPQAGAMF
once	10	TRBJ1-5	TRBV29-1	SVTEGDQPQH
.	12	TRBJ1-1	TRBV3-1/TRBV3-2	ASSQGRENTEAF
.	17	TRBJ2-6	TRBV5-5	ASSILPGQGVSGANVLT
.	12	TRBJ2-7	TRBV10-3	AISEGGQSYEQY
.	13	TRBJ2-7	TRBV28	ASRQTSGRAYEQY
.	9	TRBJ1-1	TRBV30	AWRFEAGAF
.	12	TRBJ2-5	TRBV10-3	AIRSGGAGETQY
.	11	TRBJ2-3	TRBV19	ASSIGVVGTQY
.	12	TRBJ2-1	TRBV3-1/TRBV3-2	ASSQVSSYNEQF
.	10	TRBJ1-3	TRBV2	ASRTRGHTIY
.	14	TRBJ2-1	TRBV5-1	ASSPGGGTRMVEQF
.	11	TRBJ1-1	TRBV11-3	ASSLNRNTEAF
.	13	TRBJ1-4	TRBV7-9	ASSPRLSADEKLF
.	15	TRBJ2-1	TRBV4-3	ASSQPPGTATYNEQF
once	13	TRBJ2-5	TRBV7-8	ASSPQAGRQETQY
.	11	TRBJ2-5	TRBV27	ASRPGQGVIAY
.	13	TRBJ1-1	TRBV7-2	ASSLDWGGNTEAF
.	12	TRBJ1-4	TRBV18	ASSPDSGREKLF
.	12	TRBJ1-2	TRBV9	ASSVGTEDYGYT
.	13	TRBJ2-2	TRBV18	ASSQGQGGAGELF
.	12	TRBJ1-3	TRBV9	ASSVAQGRDTIY
.	13	TRBJ2-3	TRBV7-9	ASSQTGTGADTQY
many	14	TRBJ2-3	TRBV27	ASSLSWGRGGDTQY
.	11	TRBJ1-4	TRBV2	ASTGQLVEKLF
.	13	TRBJ1-5	TRBV28	ASSPASGGNQPQH